This note documents a single T cell receptor (beta chain) sequence. Its antigen is unknown. In the same sample, other DNA sequences code for this CDR3. These data come from a study of shared clonotypes between healthy human individuals. Between the trimmed V and J ends, which lost 3 bases and 6 bases, there was a span of 9 bases. Per the germline V gene, CDR1 is MNHEY and CDR2 is SMNVEV (reference sequence). The CDR3 spans 14 residues. Overall study results and limits: Rarefaction analysis demonstrated incomplete sorted-subset sequencing notwithstanding large depth. The genetic and exposure-history diversity represented was limited by few donors.

Only CD45RO-negative cells positively selected for CCR7 counted as naive CD8 cells, so terminally differentiated effector memory CD45RA+ cells were excluded. The repertoire was sequenced with immunoSEQ multiplex PCR; TCRdb's copy has only in-frame clones and lacks some. The profile shows 1.5 million to 2.5 million clones, 85% to 95% of them singletons. Sequencing was performed on naive CD8+ T cells sorted from blood. The TCR was taken from a man younger than 30 in good health. This chain connects TRBV27 to TRBJ1-6, with D possibly matching TRBD1 (5 bases). CDR3 protein: CASSFQGSNSPLHF. The CDR3 DNA reads as TGTGCCAGCAGTTTCCAGGGTAGTAATTCACCCCTCCACTTT.